This T cell receptor beta chain was documented in a study of T cell responses to AZD1222 COVID-19 vaccine. Trimming removed 1 base from V and 5 bases from J, with 6 bases in between. This CDR3 is built from 13 residues. Germline assignment: CDR1 LNHDA and CDR2 SQIVND (reference sequence). Regarding this clone: The target antigen is unknown.

TCRdb's table, derived via immunoSEQ multiplex PCR, lists solely in-frame clones and lacks some. Here the sample spans 100,000 or so clones, around 94% being singletons. Whole-study results and caveats: Close to half of spike-specific TCRs reportedly recognize unmutated variant regions. Repertoires were obtained solely post-peak T cell response.

The sample in question was peripheral blood, obtained on day 0 of AZD1222 vaccination. The receptor comes from an adult in good health. The chain is built from TRBV19 and TRBJ2-1; the D gene is possibly TRBD2 (5 bases). CDR3 nucleotides: TGTGCCAGTAGTATAGGGCGGGACAATGAGCAGTTCTTC. Residues: CASSIGRDNEQFF.